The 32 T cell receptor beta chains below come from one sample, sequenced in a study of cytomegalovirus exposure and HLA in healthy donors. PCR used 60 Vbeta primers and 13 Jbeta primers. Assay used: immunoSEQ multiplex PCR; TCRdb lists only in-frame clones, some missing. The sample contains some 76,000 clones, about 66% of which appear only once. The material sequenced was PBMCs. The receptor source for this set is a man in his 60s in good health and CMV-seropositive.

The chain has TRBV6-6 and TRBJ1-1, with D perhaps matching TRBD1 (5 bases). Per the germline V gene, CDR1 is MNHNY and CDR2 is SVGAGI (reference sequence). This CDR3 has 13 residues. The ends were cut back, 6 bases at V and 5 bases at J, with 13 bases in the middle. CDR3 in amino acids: CASRPGGRTEAFF. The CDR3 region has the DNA TGTGCCAGCAGACCGGGGGGGAGGACTGAAGCTTTCTTT.

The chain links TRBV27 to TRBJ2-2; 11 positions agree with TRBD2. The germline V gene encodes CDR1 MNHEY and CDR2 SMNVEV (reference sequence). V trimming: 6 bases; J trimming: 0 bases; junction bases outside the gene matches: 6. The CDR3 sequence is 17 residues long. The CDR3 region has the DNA TGTGCCAGCAGAGGGACTAGCGGAGATCCGAACACCGGGGAGCTGTTTTTT. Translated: CASRGTSGDPNTGELFF.

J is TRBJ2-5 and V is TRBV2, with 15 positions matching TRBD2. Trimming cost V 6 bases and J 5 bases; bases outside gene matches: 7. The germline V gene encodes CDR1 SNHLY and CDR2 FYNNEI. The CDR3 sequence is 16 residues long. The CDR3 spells CASRWTSGGAGETQYF. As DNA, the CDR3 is TGTGCCAGCAGATGGACTAGCGGGGGGGCCGGGGAGACCCAGTACTTC.

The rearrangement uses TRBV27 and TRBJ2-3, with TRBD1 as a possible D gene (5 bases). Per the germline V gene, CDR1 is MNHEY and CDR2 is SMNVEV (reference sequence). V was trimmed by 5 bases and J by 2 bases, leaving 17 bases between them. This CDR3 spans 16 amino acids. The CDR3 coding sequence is TGTGCCAGCAGTCCATCAGGGTCCGCCCTCACAGATACGCAGTATTTT. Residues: CASSPSGSALTDTQYF.

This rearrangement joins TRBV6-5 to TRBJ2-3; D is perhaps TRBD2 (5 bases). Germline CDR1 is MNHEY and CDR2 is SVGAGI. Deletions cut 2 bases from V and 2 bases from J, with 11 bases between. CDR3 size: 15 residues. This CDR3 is CASSYRSGITDTQYF. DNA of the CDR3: TGTGCCAGCAGTTACAGGTCGGGGATCACAGATACGCAGTATTTT.

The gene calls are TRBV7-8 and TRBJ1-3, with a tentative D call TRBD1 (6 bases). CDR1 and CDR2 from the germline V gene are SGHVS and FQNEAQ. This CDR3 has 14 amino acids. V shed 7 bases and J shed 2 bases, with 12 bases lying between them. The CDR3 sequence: CASKRGGAGNTIYF. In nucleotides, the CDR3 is TGTGCCAGCAAACGAGGGGGAGCTGGAAACACCATATATTTT.

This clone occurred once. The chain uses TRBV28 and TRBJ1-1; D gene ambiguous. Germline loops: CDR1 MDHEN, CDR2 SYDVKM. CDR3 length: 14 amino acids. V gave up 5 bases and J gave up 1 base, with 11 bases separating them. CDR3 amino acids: CASSPDYWNTEAFF. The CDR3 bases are TGTGCCAGCAGTCCCGATTACTGGAACACTGAAGCTTTCTTT.

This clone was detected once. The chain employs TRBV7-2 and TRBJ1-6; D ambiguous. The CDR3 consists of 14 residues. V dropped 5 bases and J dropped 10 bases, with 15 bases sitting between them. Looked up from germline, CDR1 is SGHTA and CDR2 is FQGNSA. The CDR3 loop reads CASSERRYGSPLHF. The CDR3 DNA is TGTGCCAGCAGCGAGAGACGTTACGGGTCACCCCTCCACTTT.

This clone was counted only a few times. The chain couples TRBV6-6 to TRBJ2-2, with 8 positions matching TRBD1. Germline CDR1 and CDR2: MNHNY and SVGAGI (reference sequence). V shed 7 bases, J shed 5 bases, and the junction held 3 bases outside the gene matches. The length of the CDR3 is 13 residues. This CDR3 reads CASIGTGTGELFF. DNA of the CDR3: TGTGCCAGCATCGGGACAGGTACCGGGGAGCTGTTTTTT.

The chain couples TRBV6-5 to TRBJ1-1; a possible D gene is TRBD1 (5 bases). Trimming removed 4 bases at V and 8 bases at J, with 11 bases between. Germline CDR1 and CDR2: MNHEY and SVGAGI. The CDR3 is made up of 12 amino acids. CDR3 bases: TGTGCCAGCAGTTCCAGGGTATTGGAAGCTTTCTTT. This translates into CASSSRVLEAFF.

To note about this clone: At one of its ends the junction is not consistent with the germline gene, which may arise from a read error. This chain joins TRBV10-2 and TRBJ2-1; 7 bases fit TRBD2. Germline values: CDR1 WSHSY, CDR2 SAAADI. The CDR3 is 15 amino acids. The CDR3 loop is CASSESIGRERSTIF. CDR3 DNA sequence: TGCGCCAGCAGTGAGTCAATTGGGCGGGAGCGTTCGACGATCTTC.

CDR3 sequence reads: CASSSPLTGNEKLFF. The CDR3 DNA follows: TGTGCCAGCAGTTCTCCCTTGACGGGAAATGAAAAACTGTTTTTT. The chain joins TRBV28 to TRBJ1-4; D unresolved. Germline V gene sequence: CDR1 MDHEN, CDR2 SYDVKM. The CDR3 has 15 residues. With 4 bases removed from V and 5 bases from J, the gap between germline ends came to 14 bases.

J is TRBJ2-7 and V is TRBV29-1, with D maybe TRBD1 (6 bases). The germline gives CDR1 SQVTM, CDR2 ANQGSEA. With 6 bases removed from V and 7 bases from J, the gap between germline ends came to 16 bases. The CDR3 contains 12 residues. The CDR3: CSVGQTGREQYF. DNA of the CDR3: TGCAGCGTCGGTCAGACAGGCCGGGAGCAGTACTTC.

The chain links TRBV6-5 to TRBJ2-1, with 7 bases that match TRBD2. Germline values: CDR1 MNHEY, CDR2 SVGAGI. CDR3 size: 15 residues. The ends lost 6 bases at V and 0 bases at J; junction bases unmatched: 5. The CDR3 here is CASRVSGASYNEQFF. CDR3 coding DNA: TGTGCCAGCAGGGTGAGCGGGGCCTCCTACAATGAGCAGTTCTTC.

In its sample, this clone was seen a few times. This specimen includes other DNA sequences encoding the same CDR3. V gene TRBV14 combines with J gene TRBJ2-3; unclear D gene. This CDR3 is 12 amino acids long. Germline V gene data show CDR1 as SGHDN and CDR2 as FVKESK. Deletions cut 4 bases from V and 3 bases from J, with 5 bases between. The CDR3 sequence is CASSPSTDTQYF. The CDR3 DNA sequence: TGTGCCAGCAGCCCTTCGACAGATACGCAGTATTTT.

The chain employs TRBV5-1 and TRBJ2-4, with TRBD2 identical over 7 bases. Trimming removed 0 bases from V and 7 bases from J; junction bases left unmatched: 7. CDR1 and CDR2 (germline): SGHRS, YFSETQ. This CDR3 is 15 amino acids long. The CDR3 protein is CASSLALGGENIQYF. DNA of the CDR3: TGCGCCAGCAGCTTGGCCTTGGGAGGGGAGAACATTCAGTACTTC.

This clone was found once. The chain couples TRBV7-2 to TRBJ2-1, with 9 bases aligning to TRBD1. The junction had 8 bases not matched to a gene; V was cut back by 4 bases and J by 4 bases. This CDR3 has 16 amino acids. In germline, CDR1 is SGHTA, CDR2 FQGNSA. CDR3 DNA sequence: TGTGCCAGCAGCTACACGGAGACAGGGGGTTACAATGAGCAGTTCTTC. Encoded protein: CASSYTETGGYNEQFF.

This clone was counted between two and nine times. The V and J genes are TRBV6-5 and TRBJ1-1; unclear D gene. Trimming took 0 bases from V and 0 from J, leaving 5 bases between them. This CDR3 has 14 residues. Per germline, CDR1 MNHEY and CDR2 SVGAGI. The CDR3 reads CASSYSRMNTEAFF. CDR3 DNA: TGTGCCAGCAGTTACTCGAGAATGAACACTGAAGCTTTCTTT.

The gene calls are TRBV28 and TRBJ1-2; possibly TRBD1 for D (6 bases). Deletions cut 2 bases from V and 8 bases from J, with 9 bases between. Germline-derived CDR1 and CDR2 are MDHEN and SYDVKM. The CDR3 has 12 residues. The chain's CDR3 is CASSLDRWGYTF. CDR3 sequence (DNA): TGTGCCAGCAGTTTAGACAGGTGGGGCTACACCTTC.

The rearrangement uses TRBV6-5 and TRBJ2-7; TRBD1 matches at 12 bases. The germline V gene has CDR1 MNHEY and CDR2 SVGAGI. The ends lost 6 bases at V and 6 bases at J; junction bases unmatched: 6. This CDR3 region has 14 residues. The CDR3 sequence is CASRGTGGSGEQYF. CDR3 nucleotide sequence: TGTGCCAGCAGGGGGACAGGGGGCTCCGGCGAGCAGTACTTC.

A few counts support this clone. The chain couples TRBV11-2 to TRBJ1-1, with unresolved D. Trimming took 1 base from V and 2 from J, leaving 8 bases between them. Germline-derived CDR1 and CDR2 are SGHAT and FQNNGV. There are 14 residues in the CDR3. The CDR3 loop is CASSLAQINTEAFF. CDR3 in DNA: TGTGCCAGCAGCTTAGCACAGATAAACACTGAAGCTTTCTTT.

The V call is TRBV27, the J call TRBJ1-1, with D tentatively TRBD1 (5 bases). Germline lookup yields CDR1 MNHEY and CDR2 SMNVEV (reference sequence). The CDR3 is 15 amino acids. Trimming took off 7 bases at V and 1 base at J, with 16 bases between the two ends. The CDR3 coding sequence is TGTGCCAGCACGAGCAGGGAAAAGAGGAACACTGAAGCTTTCTTT. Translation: CASTSREKRNTEAFF.

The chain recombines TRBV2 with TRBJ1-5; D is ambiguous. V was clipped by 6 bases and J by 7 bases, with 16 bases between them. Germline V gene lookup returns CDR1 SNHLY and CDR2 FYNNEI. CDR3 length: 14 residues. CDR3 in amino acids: CASRYQSAGQPQHF. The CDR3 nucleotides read TGTGCCAGCAGGTATCAAAGTGCGGGGCAGCCCCAGCATTTT. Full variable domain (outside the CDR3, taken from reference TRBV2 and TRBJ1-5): EPEVTQTPSHQVTQMGQEVILRCVPISNHLYFYWYRQILGQKVEFLVSFYNNEISEKSEIFDDQFSVERPDGSNFTLKIRSTKLEDSAMYFCASRYQSAGQPQHFGDGTRLSIL.

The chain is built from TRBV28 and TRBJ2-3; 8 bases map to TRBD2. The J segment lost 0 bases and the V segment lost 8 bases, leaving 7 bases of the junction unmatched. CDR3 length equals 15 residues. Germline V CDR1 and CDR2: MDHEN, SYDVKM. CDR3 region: CASRDSGKSTDTQYF. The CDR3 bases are TGTGCCAGCCGGGATAGCGGGAAGAGCACAGATACGCAGTATTTT. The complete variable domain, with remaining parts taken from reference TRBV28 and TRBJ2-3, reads DVKVTQSSRYLVKRTGEKVFLECVQDMDHENMFWYRQDPGLGLRLIYFSYDVKMKEKGDIPEGYSVSREKKERFSLILESASTNQTSMYLCASRDSGKSTDTQYFGPGTRLTVL.

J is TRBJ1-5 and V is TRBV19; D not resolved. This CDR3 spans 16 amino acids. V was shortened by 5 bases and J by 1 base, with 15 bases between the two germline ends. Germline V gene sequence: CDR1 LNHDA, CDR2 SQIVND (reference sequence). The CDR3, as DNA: TGTGCCAGTAGTGACTCATGGAAGGCCAGCAATCAGCCCCAGCATTTT. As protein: CASSDSWKASNQPQHF.

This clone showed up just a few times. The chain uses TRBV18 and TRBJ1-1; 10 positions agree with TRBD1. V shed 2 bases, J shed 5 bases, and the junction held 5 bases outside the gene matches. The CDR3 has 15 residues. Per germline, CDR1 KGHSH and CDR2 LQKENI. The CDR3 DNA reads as TGTGCCAGCTCACCAGAGGGACAGGGGAGTACTGAAGCTTTCTTT. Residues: CASSPEGQGSTEAFF. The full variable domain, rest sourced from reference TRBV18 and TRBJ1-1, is NAGVMQNPRHLVRRRGQEARLRCSPMKGHSHVYWYRQLPEEGLKFMVYLQKENIIDESGMPKERFSAEFPKEGPSILRIQQVVRGDSAAYFCASSPEGQGSTEAFFGQGTRLTVV.

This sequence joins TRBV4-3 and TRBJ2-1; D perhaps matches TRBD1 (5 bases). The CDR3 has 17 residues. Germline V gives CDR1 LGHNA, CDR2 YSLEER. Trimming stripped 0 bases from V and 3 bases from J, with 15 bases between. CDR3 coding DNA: TGCGCCAGCAGCCAAGATTTTATCCAGGGTCACTACAATGAGCAGTTCTTC. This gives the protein CASSQDFIQGHYNEQFF.

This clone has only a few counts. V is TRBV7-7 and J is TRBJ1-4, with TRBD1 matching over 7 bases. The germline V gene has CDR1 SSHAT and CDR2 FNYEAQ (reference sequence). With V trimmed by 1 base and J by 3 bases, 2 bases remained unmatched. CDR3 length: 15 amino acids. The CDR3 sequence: CASSLGTGSNEKLFF. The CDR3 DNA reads TGTGCCAGCAGCTTAGGGACAGGTTCTAATGAAAAACTGTTTTTT.

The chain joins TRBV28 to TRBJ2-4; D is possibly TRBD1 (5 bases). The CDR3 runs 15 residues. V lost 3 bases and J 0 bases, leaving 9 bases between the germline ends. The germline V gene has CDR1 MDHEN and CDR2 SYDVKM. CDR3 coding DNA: TGTGCCAGCAGTTTTGACAGACTAGCCAAAAACATTCAGTACTTC. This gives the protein CASSFDRLAKNIQYF.

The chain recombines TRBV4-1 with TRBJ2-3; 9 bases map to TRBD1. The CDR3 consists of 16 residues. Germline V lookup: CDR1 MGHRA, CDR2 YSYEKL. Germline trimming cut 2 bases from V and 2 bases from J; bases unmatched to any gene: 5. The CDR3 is CASSQRTGDFTDTQYF. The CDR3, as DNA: TGCGCCAGCAGCCAAAGGACAGGGGACTTCACAGATACGCAGTATTTT.

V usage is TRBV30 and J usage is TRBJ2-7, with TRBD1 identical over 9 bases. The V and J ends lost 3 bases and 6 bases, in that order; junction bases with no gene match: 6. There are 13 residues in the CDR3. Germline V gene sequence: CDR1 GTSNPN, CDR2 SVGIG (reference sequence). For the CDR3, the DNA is TGTGCCTGGAGCGCCGGGACAGGGACCGAGCAGTACTTC. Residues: CAWSAGTGTEQYF.

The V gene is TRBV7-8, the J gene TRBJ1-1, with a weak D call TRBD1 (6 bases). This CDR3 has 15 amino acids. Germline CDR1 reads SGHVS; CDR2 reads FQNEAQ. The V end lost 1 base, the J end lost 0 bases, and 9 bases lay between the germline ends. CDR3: CASSLGGGLNTEAFF. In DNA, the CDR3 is TGTGCCAGCAGCTTAGGGGGGGGGCTGAACACTGAAGCTTTCTTT. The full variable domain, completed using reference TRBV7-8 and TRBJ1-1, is GAGVSQSPRYKVAKRGQDVALRCDPISGHVSLFWYQQALGQGPEFLTYFQNEAQLDKSGLPSDRFFAERPEGSVSTLKIQRTQQEDSAVYLCASSLGGGLNTEAFFGQGTRLTVV.